This TCR beta chain was profiled in a study of blood T cell repertoires in COVID-19. Across the study: Nucleic acid was either cDNA or gDNA, and it came from T cells, B-cell-depleted T cells, or PBMCs.

Original data processing: Quantification of nucleated cells was approximated via reference gene primer amplification. Some clones are missing from TCRdb's copy, which holds only in-frame ones; the method was immunoSEQ multiplex PCR. V and J calls and clone size are copied from that table; D and trimming were computed from the DNA. The profile shows some 180,000 clones, nearly 90% of them singletons. Sequencing was done on a sample of peripheral blood. This clonotype was obtained from a man between 60 and 70 years old with active or convalescent COVID-19.

In nucleotides, the CDR3 is TGCGCCAGCAGCCAAGAGGGGGCAGGGTCCAATCAGCCCCAGCATTTT. This translates into CASSQEGAGSNQPQHF. The chain is built from TRBV4-1 and TRBJ1-5; D might be TRBD1 (6 bases). Trimming removed 0 bases from V and 3 bases from J, with 12 bases in between. CDR1 MGHRA and CDR2 YSYEKL come from the germline V gene. The CDR3 has 16 amino acids.